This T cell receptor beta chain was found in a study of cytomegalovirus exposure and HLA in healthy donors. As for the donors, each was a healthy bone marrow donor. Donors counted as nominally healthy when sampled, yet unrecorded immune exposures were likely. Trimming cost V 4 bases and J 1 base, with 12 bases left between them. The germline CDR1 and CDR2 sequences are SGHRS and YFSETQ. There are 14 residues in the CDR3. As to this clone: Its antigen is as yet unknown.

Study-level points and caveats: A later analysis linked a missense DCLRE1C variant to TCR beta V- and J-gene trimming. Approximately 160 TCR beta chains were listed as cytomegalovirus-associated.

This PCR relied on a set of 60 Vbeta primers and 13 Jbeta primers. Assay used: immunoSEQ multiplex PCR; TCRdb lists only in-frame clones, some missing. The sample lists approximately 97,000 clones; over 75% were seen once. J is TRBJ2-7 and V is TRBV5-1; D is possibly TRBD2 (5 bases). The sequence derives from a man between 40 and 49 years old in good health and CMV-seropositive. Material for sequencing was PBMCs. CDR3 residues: CASSRTSGSYEQYF. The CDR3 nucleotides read TGCGCCAGCAGCCGGACTTCGGGATCCTACGAGCAGTACTTC.